Listed below are T cell receptor beta chains from one sample, sequenced in a study of cytomegalovirus exposure and HLA in healthy donors. The table came from immunoSEQ multiplex PCR; TCRdb's copy has only in-frame clones and leaves some out. The data contain over 95,000 clones, approximately 80% of them singletons. Material: PBMCs. The receptors shown here come from a woman in her forties in good health and CMV-seropositive. Both conserved end residues are part of each CDR3. Each record gives: V gene, D gene, J gene, clone size, CDR3 DNA, CDR3 protein. D genes are given only for firm matches. Clone size, where shown, is once, few, many, or a class for clones that have expanded.

TRBV2	NA	TRBJ1-3	few	TGTGCCAGCAGTGAAGGCACTCTCTGTTTT	CASSEGTLCF
TRBV4-1	TRBD1	TRBJ1-5	few	TGCGCCAGCAGCCCCCGGGACAGGGGGCGGGTTCAGCCCCAGCATTTT	CASSPRDRGRVQPQHF
TRBV7-8	NA	TRBJ2-5	NA	TGTGCCAGCAGCTTAGGCGGGGTAAAGACCCAGTACTTC	CASSLGGVKTQYF
TRBV9	TRBD1	TRBJ1-1	NA	TGTGCCAGCAGCGTGACAGGGAGCGATACTGAAGCTTTCTTT	CASSVTGSDTEAFF
TRBV5-1	NA	TRBJ1-1	NA	TGCGCCAGCAGCCCACAGGGTGGGGGCACTGAAGCTTTCTTT	CASSPQGGGTEAFF
TRBV9	NA	TRBJ2-7	NA	TGTGCCAGCAGCGTTGCCGCCTCCCGATTCTACGAGCAGTACTTC	CASSVAASRFYEQYF
TRBV7-2	NA	TRBJ2-5	NA	TGTGCCAGCACACTAGGGTTGGTACAGACCCAGTACTTC	CASTLGLVQTQYF
TRBV4-1	TRBD1	TRBJ1-6	NA	TGCGCCAGCAGCCAAGATGGACAGGGCTCCTATAATTCACCCCTCCACTTT	CASSQDGQGSYNSPLHF
TRBV14	NA	TRBJ1-4	NA	TGTGCCAGCAGCCCCCGGACCCGAGGGGAAAAACTGTTTTTT	CASSPRTRGEKLFF
TRBV7-9	NA	TRBJ1-2	NA	TGTGCCAGCAGCTTACGGGGGGGGCCAAGATCCTATGGCTACACCTTC	CASSLRGGPRSYGYTF
TRBV29-1	NA	TRBJ2-4	NA	TGCAGCGTTGGTGGCAGGGCGTCCAAAAACATTCAGTACTTC	CSVGGRASKNIQYF
TRBV10-3	TRBD2	TRBJ2-7	NA	TGTGCCACCGGGACTAGCGGGGGGTTCTACGAGCAGTACTTC	CATGTSGGFYEQYF
TRBV2	TRBD2	TRBJ2-5	NA	TGTGCCAGCAGTCAAGAGGTGGCGGGGGGGCTAGAGACCCAGTACTTC	CASSQEVAGGLETQYF
TRBV4-1	NA	TRBJ1-3	NA	TGCGCCAGCAGCCAAGAGGAGGTCAGGGGAACGGGATCTGGAAACACCATATATTTT	CASSQEEVRGTGSGNTIYF
TRBV2	NA	TRBJ1-2	NA	TGTGCCAGCAGTGAAGGACCCCGGATGGACTGGCGAGCTAACTATGGCTACACCTTC	CASSEGPRMDWRANYGYTF
TRBV6-5	NA	TRBJ1-2	NA	TGTGCCAGCAGTTACAGGGCAGGGTATGGCTACACCTTC	CASSYRAGYGYTF
TRBV2	NA	TRBJ1-5	once	TGTGCCGTAACTTATCAGGGGCGGAAAGGGAATCAGCCCCAGCATTTT	CAVTYQGRKGNQPQHF
TRBV23-1	NA	TRBJ1-6	NA	TGCGCCAGCAGTCTTCACAGGGCGAATTCACCCCTCCACTTT	CASSLHRANSPLHF
TRBV10-3	NA	TRBJ1-5	NA	TGTGCCATCAGAAAGACAGGTGATCATCAGCCCCAGCATTTT	CAIRKTGDHQPQHF
TRBV30	NA	TRBJ1-4	NA	TGTGCCTGGACCCCCTGGGGCCAGGGAAATGAAAAACTGTTTTTT	CAWTPWGQGNEKLFF
TRBV29-1	NA	TRBJ2-6	NA	TGCAGCGTTGAGAGGGACATCCACTCTGGGGCCAACGTCCTGACTTTC	CSVERDIHSGANVLTF
TRBV7-3	NA	TRBJ1-3	NA	TGTGCCAGCAGCCTACAGACCACTGGAAACACCATATATTTT	CASSLQTTGNTIYF
TRBV2	NA	TRBJ2-1	few	TGTGCCAGCAGGGTTAGGGGGGGGGCTACCGGTGAGCAGTTCTTC	CASRVRGGATGEQFF
TRBV19	TRBD2	TRBJ2-2	NA	TGTGCCAGTAGTATCTTCGGGGGGATCACCGGGGAGCTGTTTTTT	CASSIFGGITGELFF
TRBV5-1	TRBD1	TRBJ1-2	NA	TGCGCCAGCCGCCTGGACAGGGGGGGCGGCTACACCTTC	CASRLDRGGGYTF
TRBV30	TRBD1	TRBJ1-1	NA	TGTGCCTGGAGTGCCGGGACAGGGGCAGGGAACACTGAAGCTTTCTTT	CAWSAGTGAGNTEAFF
TRBV2	TRBD2	TRBJ2-3	few	TGTGCCAGCAGTGAAGGGCTAGCGGGGGCGAAGGATACGCAGTATTTT	CASSEGLAGAKDTQYF
TRBV5-4	TRBD1	TRBJ2-3	NA	TGTGCCAGCAGCGCGGACAGGGTCACAGATACGCAGTATTTT	CASSADRVTDTQYF
TRBV11-1	NA	TRBJ2-6	few	TGTGCCAGCAGGATGACAGGCTCTGGGGCCAACGTCCTGACTTTC	CASRMTGSGANVLTF